A selection of T cell receptor beta chains follows, all from one sample in a study of human CD4 T cells and Enterobacteriaceae. Using immunoSEQ multiplex PCR, the repertoire was profiled, and TCRdb retains in-frame clones only, with some absent. The sample includes about 25,000 clones, roughly 80% of them seen just once. Sequenced sample: memory CD4+ T cells from blood. Source of these receptors: a human donor in good health. The CDR3 runs from the conserved cysteine through the conserved F or W. The D gene is left open where the match is weak.

j_call: TRBJ2-3; cdr3_length: 16; d_call: TRBD1; v_call: TRBV4-1; cdr3_nt: TGCGCCAGCAGCCCCAGCCAGGGACAGGGATCAGATACGCAGTATTTT; cdr3_aa: CASSPSQGQGSDTQYF
j_call: TRBJ1-1; cdr3_length: 16; d_call: -; v_call: TRBV28; cdr3_nt: TGTGCCAGCACCTCATTAATACATGGGGGTAACACTGAAGCTTTCTTT; cdr3_aa: CASTSLIHGGNTEAFF
j_call: TRBJ2-2; cdr3_length: 16; d_call: -; v_call: TRBV4-2; cdr3_nt: TGTGCCAGCAGCCAAAACCCGGGGTTGTTCCCCGGGGAGCTGTTTTTT; cdr3_aa: CASSQNPGLFPGELFF
j_call: TRBJ1-6; cdr3_length: 14; d_call: -; v_call: TRBV6-1; cdr3_nt: TGTGCCAGCACGGCACAACCCTTGGGCGCACCCCTCCACTTT; cdr3_aa: CASTAQPLGAPLHF
j_call: TRBJ1-2; cdr3_length: 15; d_call: TRBD1; v_call: TRBV5-4; cdr3_nt: TGTGCCAGCAGCTTGTGGGACAGGGTAAACTATGGCTACACCTTC; cdr3_aa: CASSLWDRVNYGYTF
j_call: TRBJ1-4; cdr3_length: 14; d_call: TRBD1; v_call: TRBV4-1; cdr3_nt: TGCGCCAGCAGGGTGCAGGGGGAAAATGAAAAACTGTTTTTT; cdr3_aa: CASRVQGENEKLFF
j_call: TRBJ1-5; cdr3_length: 14; d_call: TRBD1; v_call: TRBV11-2; cdr3_nt: TGTGCCAGCAGCCAAGACAGGGTAAATCAGCCCCAGCATTTT; cdr3_aa: CASSQDRVNQPQHF
j_call: TRBJ1-3; cdr3_length: 14; d_call: TRBD1; v_call: TRBV9; cdr3_nt: TGTGCCAGCAGCGGGACAGGGGGTAGGAACACCATATATTTT; cdr3_aa: CASSGTGGRNTIYF
j_call: TRBJ2-1; cdr3_length: 15; d_call: TRBD2; v_call: TRBV7-3; cdr3_nt: TGTGCCAGCAGCTTAACTAGCGGGAACAGTGAACCGCAGTTCTTC; cdr3_aa: CASSLTSGNSEPQFF
j_call: TRBJ2-1; cdr3_length: 15; d_call: TRBD1; v_call: TRBV5-4; cdr3_nt: TGTGCCAGCAGCTTGGTACAGGGGACCTACAATGAGCAGTTCTTC; cdr3_aa: CASSLVQGTYNEQFF